The next 3 T cell receptor beta chains were all read from a single sample in a study of memory CD4+ T cells and cytomegalovirus serostatus. The sort gate was single viable CD3+CD4+CD8-CD45RO+ cells for memory CD4+ T cells. Libraries were prepared by immunoSEQ multiplex PCR; TCRdb keeps only in-frame clonotypes and omits some of them. The table records under 85,000 clones, about 78% of them present only once. Sequencing was carried out using memory CD4+ T cells from blood. The receptors originated from an adult in good health and CMV-seropositive.

V and J are TRBV9 and TRBJ2-2; 12 nucleotides line up with TRBD1. Per germline, CDR1 SGDLS and CDR2 YYNGEE. V lost 3 bases to trimming and J lost 7 bases; unmatched junction nucleotides: 7. The CDR3 contains 16 residues. The CDR3 nucleotides read TGTGCCAGCAGCGCCGGGACAGGGGGCGAAGGCGGGGAGCTGTTTTTT. Translation gives CASSAGTGGEGGELFF.

The gene calls are TRBV5-1 and TRBJ2-1; 12 bases match TRBD2. This CDR3 is 17 amino acids long. Germline trimming cut 0 bases from V and 4 bases from J; bases unmatched to any gene: 5. Germline CDR1 SGHRS, CDR2 YFSETQ. CDR3 region: CASSLARTSGNYNEQFF. The CDR3 region has the DNA TGCGCCAGCAGCTTGGCTAGGACTAGCGGGAATTACAATGAGCAGTTCTTC. Variable domain in full (rest from reference TRBV5-1 and TRBJ2-1): KAGVTQTPRYLIKTRGQQVTLSCSPISGHRSVSWYQQTPGQGLQFLFEYFSETQRNKGNFPGRFSGRQFSNSRSEMNVSTLELGDSALYLCASSLARTSGNYNEQFFGPGTRLTVL.

The J gene is TRBJ2-3, the V gene TRBV5-1, with 7 bases matching TRBD1. The CDR3 has 15 amino acids. Unmatched junction bases numbered 10, after V lost 4 bases and J lost 5 bases. Germline V gene sequence: CDR1 SGHRS, CDR2 YFSETQ. CDR3 region: CASSRTGLREDTQYF. CDR3 DNA: TGCGCCAGCAGCCGGACAGGCCTCCGGGAAGATACGCAGTATTTT. The whole variable domain, filled in from reference TRBV5-1 and TRBJ2-3, reads KAGVTQTPRYLIKTRGQQVTLSCSPISGHRSVSWYQQTPGQGLQFLFEYFSETQRNKGNFPGRFSGRQFSNSRSEMNVSTLELGDSALYLCASSRTGLREDTQYFGPGTRLTVL.